This T cell receptor (beta chain) was found in a study of breast tumors, draining lymph nodes, adjacent tissues. General study results and limits: Tumor T cell lymph node origin was a supported hypothesis, not proven. Tumors had less TCR diversity than lymph nodes, more than nontumor tissue. Luminal-like breast cancer showed significantly higher tumor–nontumor repertoire similarity than basal-like.

Germline lookup yields CDR1 LNHDA and CDR2 SQIVND (reference sequence). This CDR3 region has 14 residues. The trim removed 5 bases at V and 4 bases at J, leaving 8 bases unmatched. The lymph nodes were axillary draining lymph nodes from breast cancer patients. MiXCR, run by TCRdb on the multiplex PCR reads, gives a single entry per CDR3 protein. Here the sample spans about 110,000 distinct CDR3 sequences, around 30% being singletons. This clonotype appeared many times. The antigen remains unidentified. The rearrangement links TRBV19 to TRBJ2-7, with 7 bases identical to TRBD1. The material sequenced was axillary lymph node tissue. The clonotype was recovered from a female donor with breast cancer. Some clones in this sample may be carry-over from other donors' samples. The CDR3 DNA reads as TGTGCCAGTAGTTCAGGGGGTTTTGGGTACGAGCAGTACTTC. Its protein is CASSSGGFGYEQYF.